This TCR beta chain was identified in a study of blood T cell repertoires in COVID-19 (dated by TCRdb to the early 2020s). Looking at the study overall: Collaborator samples came from the United States, Italy and Spain and covered acute and convalescent phases of COVID-19. The material from the prospective study consisted of cDNA or gDNA derived from T cells, B-cell-depleted T cells, or PBMCs. The dataset comprised deeply sampled blood TCRbeta repertoires from subjects exposed to, actively infected with, or recovered from COVID-19. The repertoires were made available in a free public database intended to serve as a resource for research on the immune response to SARS-CoV-2. Samples were obtained from the ongoing ImmuneRACE study (first 160 participants) and from 1,254 subjects provided by 6 global collaborators. Sample metadata almost always included a de-identified subject ID, COVID-19 status, age in years and sex. HLA class I and class II types, where available, came from metadata supplied by the sample provider rather than from assay-based typing.

Via the germline V gene, CDR1 is SGHTA and CDR2 FQGTGA. Including the terminal cysteine and phenylalanine, the CDR3 comprises 12 residues. Only the CDR3 portion is preserved as DNA: 36 bases, with reading frame beginning at the first base. V loses 4 bases of germline sequence and J loses 8 bases, and the interval between the two ends is 9 bases. Points on this clone: Its target antigen remains unknown. Base qualities are not recorded, but no much larger clone differs from it by a single base.

The immunoSEQ Assay, a bias-controlled multiplex PCR, was used to amplify TCRbeta CDR3 regions from genomic DNA. On the study's bioinformatics: Nucleated cell counts per sample were estimated from amplification of reference gene primers within the assay. To quantify the absolute abundance of each unique TCRbeta CDR3 rearrangement, sequence reads were collapsed and filtered. For each sample, productive Simpson clonality was calculated as the square root of Simpson's diversity index over productive rearrangements. Sourced from immuneACCESS, this table was stored by TCRdb with only in-frame sequences that have V and J called. A share of the clones is absent; for the studies checked, an unresolved V gene accounts for under half, and the remainder has no known explanation. From that table come the V and J calls and clone size; the DNA was used to work out D and trimming. The sample profile shows approximately 350,000 clones; 80% to 90% of them were found once. Just over 7% of the sample is held by the ten biggest clonotypes.

One collaborating source in Seattle enrolled patients during active infection and followed them longitudinally through the course of disease. Whole blood was collected in K2EDTA tubes by collaborating institutions according to the institutions' own protocols. For TCRbeta analysis, collaborators shipped samples as frozen whole blood, isolated PBMCs, or DNA extracted from either of those sample types. What the study reported, not specific to this receptor: Clinical and demographic metadata were provided uncurated, with the amount varying by source and participant.

The V gene is TRBV7-3 and the J gene is TRBJ2-1, with an unclear D gene assignment. The sequence came from a woman in her sixties with COVID-19, enrolled during active disease. The sample consisted of peripheral blood. CDR3 region: CASSSSGHEQFF. The nucleotide sequence reads as follows: TGTGCCAGCAGCTCCAGTGGCCATGAGCAGTTCTTC.